A single sample is the source of the 17 T cell receptor beta chains below, sequenced in a study of cytomegalovirus exposure and HLA in healthy donors. Method: immunoSEQ multiplex PCR; TCRdb's copy keeps in-frame clones and lacks some. The sample shows 250,000 to 400,000 clones, approximately 85% of them seen only once. Sample: PBMCs. These receptors were collected from a man between 25 and 39 years old in good health and CMV-seronegative.

The CDR3 sequence: CASSPRGGTYEQYF. The CDR3 DNA reads as TGTGCCAGCAGTCCCCGCGGGGGCACCTACGAGCAGTACTTC. V and J are TRBV27 and TRBJ2-7, with D maybe TRBD2 (7 bases). V dropped 5 bases and J dropped 2 bases, with 13 bases sitting between them. CDR3 length equals 14 residues. Germline CDR1 MNHEY, CDR2 SMNVEV (reference sequence).

The chain has TRBV4-1 and TRBJ1-1; 9 bases match TRBD1. The CDR3 sequence is 12 residues long. Germline V gene data show CDR1 as MGHRA and CDR2 as YSYEKL. Trimming removed 6 bases from V and 8 bases from J; junction bases left unmatched: 4. CDR3 nucleotides: TGCGCCAGCAGGGAGACAGGGGGAGAAGCTTTCTTT. Translation gives CASRETGGEAFF.

The rearrangement links TRBV4-3 to TRBJ1-2; 9 positions match TRBD1. CDR1 and CDR2 from the germline V gene are LGHNA and YSLEER. Trimming took 3 bases from V and 6 from J; bases not matched to a gene: 5. The CDR3 sequence is 14 residues long. The CDR3 here is CASSQSGTGNGYTF. The CDR3 nucleotides read TGCGCCAGCAGCCAGAGCGGGACAGGGAATGGCTACACCTTC.

The V and J genes are TRBV19 and TRBJ2-1; 7 nucleotides align to TRBD1. Per the germline V gene, CDR1 is LNHDA and CDR2 is SQIVND (reference sequence). V lost 3 bases to trimming and J lost 2 bases; unmatched junction nucleotides: 4. The CDR3 is 15 amino acids. The CDR3 here is CASSMRGTAYNEQFF. DNA for the CDR3: TGTGCCAGTAGTATGAGGGGGACAGCCTACAATGAGCAGTTCTTC.

The chain recombines TRBV29-1 with TRBJ2-7; 8 bases fit TRBD1. Germline lookup yields CDR1 SQVTM and CDR2 ANQGSEA. The CDR3 contains 13 residues. V shed 1 base, J shed 6 bases, and the junction held 5 bases outside the gene matches. The CDR3 nucleotides read TGCAGCGTTGAAGGGACAGGGATGGCCGAGCAGTACTTC. Its translation: CSVEGTGMAEQYF.

The chain uses TRBV2 and TRBJ1-2; D possibly corresponds to TRBD1 (6 bases). Germline CDR1 reads SNHLY; CDR2 reads FYNNEI. Trimming cost V 10 bases and J 4 bases, with 13 bases left between them. The CDR3 totals 12 residues. The CDR3 region is CANHRVSYGYTF. In DNA, the CDR3 is TGTGCCAACCACAGGGTTAGCTATGGCTACACCTTC. The full variable domain, its missing parts supplied by reference TRBV2 and TRBJ1-2, is EPEVTQTPSHQVTQMGQEVILRCVPISNHLYFYWYRQILGQKVEFLVSFYNNEISEKSEIFDDQFSVERPDGSNFTLKIRSTKLEDSAMYFCANHRVSYGYTFGSGTRLTVV.

This chain uses TRBV4-1 with TRBJ2-2; D might be TRBD1 (6 bases). The CDR3 contains 15 residues. Germline loops: CDR1 MGHRA, CDR2 YSYEKL. Trimming removed 1 base at V and 0 bases at J, with 6 bases between. The CDR3 reads CASSQGTANTGELFF. The CDR3 DNA sequence: TGCGCCAGCAGCCAAGGGACAGCGAACACCGGGGAGCTGTTTTTT.

On this clone: Other DNA sequences in the sample encode the same CDR3. The genes are TRBV18 and TRBJ2-5; TRBD1 matches at 8 bases. The CDR3 runs to 13 residues. CDR1 and CDR2 (germline): KGHSH, LQKENI. Trimming took 4 bases from V and 4 from J; bases not matched to a gene: 2. As DNA, the CDR3 is TGTGCCAGCTCACTACAGGGGGGAGAGACCCAGTACTTC. Translation gives CASSLQGGETQYF.

The chain has TRBV9 and TRBJ2-1; 11 bases are shared with TRBD2. V was pared by 4 bases and J by 2 bases, with 8 bases of the junction left unmatched. In germline, CDR1 is SGDLS, CDR2 YYNGEE. This CDR3 has 17 residues. Written as DNA, the CDR3 is TGTGCCAGCAGCCCTAGATATAGCGGGGGGGCCTACAATGAGCAGTTCTTC. It encodes CASSPRYSGGAYNEQFF. Complete variable domain (other parts from reference TRBV9 and TRBJ2-1): DSGVTQTPKHLITATGQRVTLRCSPRSGDLSVYWYQQSLDQGLQFLIQYYNGEERAKGNILERFSAQQFPDLHSELNLSSLELGDSALYFCASSPRYSGGAYNEQFFGPGTRLTVL.

A note on this clone: This same CDR3 is encoded by further DNA sequences in the sample. The gene calls are TRBV2 and TRBJ2-7; D might be TRBD2 (6 bases). V was trimmed by 6 bases and J by 3 bases, leaving 9 bases between them. Germline loops: CDR1 SNHLY, CDR2 FYNNEI. The CDR3 is made up of 12 amino acids. CDR3 coding DNA: TGTGCCAGCAGGGGCGGGGTCTACGAGCAGTACTTC. Its protein product is CASRGGVYEQYF.

The J gene is TRBJ2-2, the V gene TRBV15; D gene uncertain. Germline loops: CDR1 LNHNV, CDR2 YYDKDF (reference sequence). There are 15 residues in the CDR3. Deletions cut 0 bases from V and 2 bases from J, with 7 bases between. CDR3 DNA: TGTGCCACCAGCAGAGATGCGAGAAACACCGGGGAGCTGTTTTTT. Its translation is CATSRDARNTGELFF.

The genes are TRBV19 and TRBJ2-3, with 10 bases that match TRBD1. Germline V CDR1 and CDR2: LNHDA, SQIVND (reference sequence). The V segment lost 3 bases and the J segment 4 bases; nucleotides outside the gene matches: 4. CDR3 length: 15 residues. The CDR3: CASSMTGGRADTQYF. The DNA for the CDR3 is TGTGCCAGTAGTATGACAGGGGGCAGGGCAGATACGCAGTATTTT.

The chain couples TRBV11-3 to TRBJ2-7, with TRBD2 matching 12 bases. V shed 2 bases, J shed 4 bases, and the junction held 3 bases outside the gene matches. The CDR3 is 15 residues long. Germline CDR1 and CDR2: SGHNT and YENEEA. This CDR3 is CASSLTSGGSYEQYF. The CDR3 DNA reads TGTGCCAGCAGCTTAACTAGCGGGGGGTCGTACGAGCAGTACTTC.

This clone came up once. This chain connects TRBV7-6 to TRBJ2-1; tentative D call: TRBD1 (5 bases). V lost 1 base and J lost 8, with 9 bases in between. The CDR3 is 13 amino acids. CDR1 is SGHVS and CDR2 is FNYEAQ in the germline V gene. In nucleotides, the CDR3 is TGTGCCAGCAGCTTAGTTCAGGGTGATGAGCAGTTCTTC. This gives the protein CASSLVQGDEQFF.

This clone has more than one count but fewer than ten. The chain joins TRBV7-8 to TRBJ2-7, with D unresolved. V was pared by 1 base and J by 4 bases, with 8 bases between. In germline, CDR1 is SGHVS, CDR2 FQNEAQ. The CDR3 is 13 residues long. The CDR3 spells CASSLEQVYEQYF. Here the CDR3 DNA reads TGTGCCAGCAGCTTAGAGCAAGTTTACGAGCAGTACTTC.

As regards this clone: Other DNA sequences in the sample encode the same CDR3. The V and J genes are TRBV6-5 and TRBJ1-6; a possible D gene is TRBD1 (5 bases). Trimming stripped 0 bases from V and 8 bases from J, with 5 bases between. The CDR3 is 13 residues long. Germline V gives CDR1 MNHEY, CDR2 SVGAGI. The CDR3 sequence: CASSYSTDSPLHF. The CDR3 DNA reads TGTGCCAGCAGTTACTCGACAGATTCACCCCTCCACTTT.

The chain is built from TRBV6-6 and TRBJ2-3; 8 bases line up with TRBD2. V gave up 6 bases and J gave up 2 bases; unmatched junction bases: 10. The CDR3 spans 16 residues. Germline CDR1 and CDR2: MNHNY and SVGAGI (reference sequence). Here the CDR3 DNA reads TGTGCCAGCAGCCGAGGACGGGGGGGCCACACAGATACGCAGTATTTT. This translates into CASSRGRGGHTDTQYF.